The 21 T cell receptor beta chains below all came from one sample that was sequenced in a study of blood T cell repertoires in COVID-19. Sequencing used immunoSEQ multiplex PCR; TCRdb keeps in-frame clones, though not all of them. The sample records 100,000 or so clones, 70% to 90% being singletons. Sequenced input: peripheral blood. The receptors were sampled from a woman in her 30s with acute or convalescent COVID-19.

The chain carries TRBV15 and TRBJ1-2, with 8 bases fitting TRBD1. Losses at the gene ends were 2 bases for V and 1 base for J; bases not matched to a gene: 6. This CDR3 region has 16 residues. Germline V gives CDR1 LNHNV, CDR2 YYDKDF (reference sequence). CDR3 nucleotide sequence: TGTGCCACCAGCAGAAGACAGGGGTCCCTTAACTATGGCTACACCTTC. It specifies CATSRRQGSLNYGYTF.

Note on this clone: Other DNA sequences from this sample encode an identical CDR3 as well. CDR3 sequence reads: CAISGQGNQPQHF. The CDR3 DNA reads TGTGCCATCAGCGGACAGGGGAATCAGCCCCAGCATTTT. The V and J genes are TRBV10-3 and TRBJ1-5, with 9 bases that match TRBD1. The trim removed 6 bases at V and 4 bases at J, leaving 1 base unmatched. The CDR3 runs to 13 residues. Germline V gene sequence: CDR1 ENHRY, CDR2 SYGVKD.

V and J are TRBV19 and TRBJ2-7, with 12 bases matching TRBD2. The CDR3 contains 15 residues. In germline, CDR1 is LNHDA, CDR2 SQIVND (reference sequence). V was pared by 2 bases and J by 3 bases, with 2 bases of the junction left unmatched. The CDR3 nucleotides read TGTGCCAGTAGTATAACTAGCGGGGGGTTCTACGAGCAGTACTTC. It yields the protein CASSITSGGFYEQYF. The variable domain in full, with the rest retrieved from reference TRBV19 and TRBJ2-7, is DGGITQSPKYLFRKEGQNVTLSCEQNLNHDAMYWYRQDPGQGLRLIYYSQIVNDFQKGDIAEGYSVSREKKESFPLTVTSAQKNPTAFYLCASSITSGGFYEQYFGPGTRLTVT.

This chain links TRBV27 with TRBJ1-2; 7 bases match TRBD1. This CDR3 contains 13 residues. Per germline, CDR1 MNHEY and CDR2 SMNVEV (reference sequence). J lost 8 bases, V lost 5 bases, and 8 bases had no gene match. The CDR3 DNA is TGTGCCAGCAGTCCCGCCCAGGGGGGCGGCTACACCTTC. Protein sequence: CASSPAQGGGYTF.

J is TRBJ2-7 and V is TRBV13; TRBD2 might be the D (7 bases). This CDR3 comprises 15 residues. The germline V gene has CDR1 PRHDT and CDR2 FYEKMQ (reference sequence). Trimming took 1 base from V and 4 from J, leaving 14 bases between them. CDR3 in DNA: TGTGCCAGCAGCTTAGCCGGGGGGCTCGATTACGAGCAGTACTTC. Translation gives CASSLAGGLDYEQYF.

The V gene is TRBV5-1, the J gene TRBJ1-6; TRBD1 matches at 11 bases. Germline V gives CDR1 SGHRS, CDR2 YFSETQ. This CDR3 has 17 amino acids. V trimming: 0 bases; J trimming: 8 bases; junction bases outside the gene matches: 7. CDR3 coding DNA: TGCGCCAGCAGCTTGGCCCCGGGACAGGGGGTTCATTCACCCCTCCACTTT. As protein: CASSLAPGQGVHSPLHF.

This clone came up a few times. The rearrangement uses TRBV3-1 (or the pseudogene TRBV3-2) and TRBJ2-1; TRBD1 aligns across 10 bases. The CDR3 sequence is 15 residues long. Losses at the gene ends were 1 base for V and 7 bases for J; bases not matched to a gene: 4. The germline V gene has CDR1 LGHDT and CDR2 YNNKEL (reference sequence). CDR3 in DNA: TGTGCCAGCAGCCAAGTGGGACAGGGGAGGAATGAGCAGTTCTTC. This sequence encodes CASSQVGQGRNEQFF.

The rearrangement links TRBV5-1 to TRBJ1-4; 10 nucleotides line up with TRBD1. Germline V gives CDR1 SGHRS, CDR2 YFSETQ. With V trimmed by 6 bases and J by 10 bases, 15 bases remained unmatched. The CDR3 spans 16 residues. CDR3 sequence reads: CASTAGTGALGGKLFF. DNA for the CDR3: TGCGCCAGCACGGCCGGGACAGGGGCCTTGGGAGGAAAACTGTTTTTT.

The rearrangement uses TRBV7-8 and TRBJ2-1, with TRBD2 identical over 10 bases. The ends lost 5 bases at V and 6 bases at J; junction bases unmatched: 10. This CDR3 is 16 amino acids long. CDR1 is SGHVS and CDR2 is FQNEAQ in the germline V gene. CDR3 DNA: TGTGCCAGCAGCCCGACCCGGACTAGCGGTTTCAATGAGCAGTTCTTC. Its translation: CASSPTRTSGFNEQFF.

The rearrangement uses TRBV3-1 (or the pseudogene TRBV3-2) and TRBJ2-7, with 7 bases lining up with TRBD1. The germline CDR1 and CDR2 sequences are LGHDT and YNNKEL (reference sequence). V dropped 0 bases and J dropped 3; count of bases not matched to a gene: 14. CDR3 length: 18 amino acids. The CDR3 region has the DNA TGTGCCAGCAGCCAAGACCCCGGACAGGCCGAGGTCTTCTACGAGCAGTACTTC. It codes for CASSQDPGQAEVFYEQYF.

This rearrangement joins TRBV9 to TRBJ1-4; no reliable D call. V shed 2 bases and J shed 8 bases, with 13 bases lying between them. The CDR3 covers 14 residues. Germline V gene data show CDR1 as SGDLS and CDR2 as YYNGEE. Here the CDR3 reads CASSVSREEEKLFF. The DNA for the CDR3 is TGTGCCAGCAGCGTTTCGAGGGAGGAGGAAAAACTGTTTTTT.

This clone was detected a few times. This chain uses TRBV18 with TRBJ2-4, with D unresolved. Germline V lookup: CDR1 KGHSH, CDR2 LQKENI. This CDR3 region has 14 residues. V was pared by 3 bases and J by 3 bases, with 9 bases between. CDR3 protein: CASSPVPGKNIQYF. Written as DNA, the CDR3 is TGTGCCAGCTCACCGGTTCCGGGCAAAAACATTCAGTACTTC.

The chain recombines TRBV18 with TRBJ1-2; TRBD1 agrees at 8 bases. Germline-derived CDR1 and CDR2 are KGHSH and LQKENI. V lost 5 bases and J lost 6; bases outside the gene matches: 5. The CDR3 covers 13 residues. CDR3 loop: CASSRDRLNGYTF. DNA of the CDR3: TGTGCCAGCTCAAGGGACAGGTTGAATGGCTACACCTTC.

The table lists this clone with a count of one. The rearrangement links TRBV30 to TRBJ2-2, with 9 bases that match TRBD2. The CDR3 is 14 amino acids. Germline CDR1 is GTSNPN and CDR2 is SVGIG (reference sequence). J gave up 4 bases and V 5 bases, and 5 bases lay outside the gene matches. As DNA, the CDR3 is TGTGCCTGGGTAGCGGGGGACCTCACCGGGGAGCTGTTTTTT. Its protein is CAWVAGDLTGELFF.

The chain employs TRBV6-5 and TRBJ2-7; TRBD1 matches 7 bases. The CDR3 is 13 amino acids. Germline CDR1 MNHEY, CDR2 SVGAGI. The trim removed 6 bases at V and 4 bases at J, leaving 6 bases unmatched. The CDR3: CASSPGTVYEQYF. CDR3 DNA: TGTGCCAGCAGCCCCGGGACAGTGTACGAGCAGTACTTC.

The gene calls are TRBV7-9 and TRBJ1-4; D is unresolved. Germline assignment: CDR1 SEHNR and CDR2 FQNEAQ (reference sequence). CDR3 length: 13 amino acids. The V end was cut by 8 bases, the J end by 8 bases, with 15 bases between. For the CDR3, the DNA is TGTGCCAGCTCCGACACCCAAGGAGAAAAACTGTTTTTT. Translation gives CASSDTQGEKLFF.

The chain links TRBV6-5 to TRBJ2-3, with a tentative D call TRBD2 (6 bases). Trimming removed 8 bases from V and 6 bases from J, with 18 bases in between. This CDR3 has 14 residues. Germline CDR1 reads MNHEY; CDR2 reads SVGAGI. CDR3 sequence reads: CASVSGEWTDTQYF. For the CDR3, the DNA is TGTGCCAGCGTTTCGGGGGAGTGGACCGATACGCAGTATTTT.

The CDR3, as DNA: TGCGCCAGCAGCACCGACAGGAAGAGTGGCTACACCTTC. Its translation is CASSTDRKSGYTF. The chain recombines TRBV5-1 with TRBJ1-2; tentatively, D is TRBD1 (6 bases). This CDR3 comprises 13 residues. Germline V gene data show CDR1 as SGHRS and CDR2 as YFSETQ. The ends were cut back, 4 bases at V and 7 bases at J, with 14 bases in the middle.

V gene TRBV7-9 combines with J gene TRBJ1-3; D ambiguous. Germline loops: CDR1 SEHNR, CDR2 FQNEAQ (reference sequence). Deletions cut 4 bases from V and 2 bases from J, with 9 bases between. The CDR3 is made up of 14 amino acids. CDR3 sequence: CASSSYGTGNTIYF. CDR3 nucleotides: TGTGCCAGCAGCTCATACGGTACTGGAAACACCATATATTTT.

J is TRBJ1-2 and V is TRBV10-3; D possibly corresponds to TRBD1 (5 bases). CDR1 and CDR2 from the germline V gene are ENHRY and SYGVKD. Trimming removed 0 bases at V and 6 bases at J, with 11 bases between. The CDR3 length is 14 residues. The CDR3 coding sequence is TGTGCCATCAGTGAGTCGGGCAGGGAGGATGGCTACACCTTC. Its protein product is CAISESGREDGYTF.

The genes are TRBV5-1 and TRBJ1-3; a possible D gene is TRBD1 (5 bases). This CDR3 contains 17 residues. Trimming left V 0 bases short and J 0 bases short, with 13 bases between. The germline gives CDR1 SGHRS, CDR2 YFSETQ. The CDR3 protein is CASSLGTLLSSGNTIYF. The CDR3, as DNA: TGCGCCAGCAGCTTGGGGACACTTCTGAGCTCTGGAAACACCATATATTTT.